This T cell receptor beta chain emerged from a study of cytomegalovirus exposure and HLA in healthy donors. This clone was found once. The PCR employed 60 Vbeta primers together with 13 Jbeta primers. TCRdb's table, derived via immunoSEQ multiplex PCR, lists solely in-frame clones and lacks some. The repertoire holds approximately 99,000 clones, with 55% to 80% as singletons. Sequenced: PBMCs. The clonotype was recovered from a man aged 40-49 years in good health and CMV-seronegative.

The CDR3 bases are TGCAGCGTTGAGGAAGGGACAGGACACTGGGGGAATGAAAAACTGTTTTTT. The encoded protein is CSVEEGTGHWGNEKLFF. The rearrangement joins TRBV29-1 to TRBJ1-4, with TRBD1 matching over 8 bases. Germline values: CDR1 SQVTM, CDR2 ANQGSEA. This CDR3 comprises 17 residues. J was trimmed by 5 bases and V by 3 bases; bases with no gene match: 14.